Listed here are 5 T cell receptor beta chains from one sample, sequenced in a study of blood T cell repertoires in COVID-19. Assay: immunoSEQ multiplex PCR; the TCRdb copy retains only in-frame clones and omits some. The data hold around 100,000 clones, with almost 80% observed a single time. Sequences were obtained from peripheral blood. The receptors shown here come from a man aged 70-80 years with active or convalescent COVID-19.

The chain carries TRBV3-1 (or the pseudogene TRBV3-2) and TRBJ1-2, with D perhaps TRBD1 (6 bases). From germline, CDR1 is LGHDT and CDR2 YNNKEL (reference sequence). CDR3 length: 14 residues. The germline V and J ends were trimmed by 6 bases and 1 base, with 12 bases remaining between them. DNA of the CDR3: TGTGCCAGCAGACCCAGGGGCCTTAACTATGGCTACACCTTC. Residues: CASRPRGLNYGYTF.

The genes are TRBV7-2 and TRBJ2-7; perhaps TRBD1 as D (6 bases). The length of the CDR3 is 16 residues. Per the germline V gene, CDR1 is SGHTA and CDR2 is FQGNSA. The V and J ends lost 5 bases and 3 bases respectively, with 20 bases between them. The CDR3 protein is CASSPQSGTRGYEQYF. CDR3 DNA: TGTGCCAGCAGCCCTCAATCCGGGACAAGAGGCTACGAGCAGTACTTC.

V usage is TRBV28 and J usage is TRBJ1-1; 7 bases align to TRBD1. J lost 2 bases, V lost 4 bases, and 4 bases had no gene match. CDR3 length: 14 residues. CDR1 and CDR2 (germline): MDHEN, SYDVKM. The CDR3 bases are TGTGCCAGCAGTTCGCCAGGGGGAAACACTGAAGCTTTCTTT. Its protein is CASSSPGGNTEAFF.

DNA for the CDR3: TGTGCCAGCAGCTCCGATCTCGGGACACCGAACCAAGAGACCCAGTACTTC. Its protein product is CASSSDLGTPNQETQYF. V and J are TRBV7-2 and TRBJ2-5; D might be TRBD1 (6 bases). This CDR3 spans 17 amino acids. V was shortened by 4 bases and J by 0 bases, with 18 bases between the two germline ends. Per germline, CDR1 SGHTA and CDR2 FQGNSA.

V usage is TRBV11-3 and J usage is TRBJ2-1; no definite D call. The V gene's germline CDR1 is SGHNT and CDR2 YENEEA. Deletions cut 5 bases from V and 7 bases from J, with 9 bases between. The CDR3 extends over 12 amino acids. CDR3 amino acids: CASSLNLNEQFF. The CDR3, as DNA: TGTGCCAGCAGCCTCAACTTAAATGAGCAGTTCTTC.